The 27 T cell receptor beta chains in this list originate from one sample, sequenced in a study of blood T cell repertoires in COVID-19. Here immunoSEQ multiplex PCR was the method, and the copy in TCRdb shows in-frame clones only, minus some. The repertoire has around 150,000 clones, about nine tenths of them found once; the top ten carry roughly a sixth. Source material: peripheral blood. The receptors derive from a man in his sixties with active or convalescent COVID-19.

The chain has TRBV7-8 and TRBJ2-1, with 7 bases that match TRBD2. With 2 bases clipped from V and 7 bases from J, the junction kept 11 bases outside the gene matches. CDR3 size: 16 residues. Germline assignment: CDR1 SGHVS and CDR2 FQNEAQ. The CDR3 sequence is CASSLFLGGVENEQFF. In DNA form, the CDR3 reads TGTGCCAGCAGCTTATTCCTTGGGGGGGTGGAGAATGAGCAGTTCTTC.

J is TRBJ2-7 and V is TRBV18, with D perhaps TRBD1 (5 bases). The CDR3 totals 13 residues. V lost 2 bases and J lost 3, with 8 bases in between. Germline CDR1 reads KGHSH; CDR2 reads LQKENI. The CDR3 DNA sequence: TGTGCCAGCTCACCATGGCAGGGCTACGAGCAGTACTTC. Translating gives CASSPWQGYEQYF.

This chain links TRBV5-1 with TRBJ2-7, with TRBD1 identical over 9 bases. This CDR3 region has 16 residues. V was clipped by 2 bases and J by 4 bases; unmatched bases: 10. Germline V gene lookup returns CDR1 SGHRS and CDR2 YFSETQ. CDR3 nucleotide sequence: TGCGCCAGCAGCTTCCAGGAGGTGGGACAGGGATACGAGCAGTACTTC. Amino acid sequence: CASSFQEVGQGYEQYF. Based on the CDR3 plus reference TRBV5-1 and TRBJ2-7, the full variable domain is KAGVTQTPRYLIKTRGQQVTLSCSPISGHRSVSWYQQTPGQGLQFLFEYFSETQRNKGNFPGRFSGRQFSNSRSEMNVSTLELGDSALYLCASSFQEVGQGYEQYFGPGTRLTVT.

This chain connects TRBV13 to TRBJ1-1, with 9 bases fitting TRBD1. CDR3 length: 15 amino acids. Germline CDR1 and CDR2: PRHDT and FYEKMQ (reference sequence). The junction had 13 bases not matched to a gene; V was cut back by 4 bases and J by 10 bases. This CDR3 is CASSSDGQGRYVAFF. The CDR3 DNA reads TGTGCCAGCAGCTCAGACGGACAGGGGAGGTACGTAGCTTTCTTT.

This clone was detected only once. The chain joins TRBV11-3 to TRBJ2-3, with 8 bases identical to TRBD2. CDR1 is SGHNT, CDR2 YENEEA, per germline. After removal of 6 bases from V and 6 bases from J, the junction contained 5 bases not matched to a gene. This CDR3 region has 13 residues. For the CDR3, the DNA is TGTGCCAGCAGTAGCGGGGTAGAGGATACGCAGTATTTT. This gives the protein CASSSGVEDTQYF.

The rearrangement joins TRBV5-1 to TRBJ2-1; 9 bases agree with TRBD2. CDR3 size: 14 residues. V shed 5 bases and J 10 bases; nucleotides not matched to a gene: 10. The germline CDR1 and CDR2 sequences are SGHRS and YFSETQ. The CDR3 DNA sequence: TGCGCCAGCAGTTACGGGACTAGCTTGGGGGAGCAGTTCTTC. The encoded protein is CASSYGTSLGEQFF.

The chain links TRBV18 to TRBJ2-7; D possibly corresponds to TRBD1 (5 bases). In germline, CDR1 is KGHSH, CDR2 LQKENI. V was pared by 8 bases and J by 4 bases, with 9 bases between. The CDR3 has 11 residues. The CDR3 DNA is TGTGCCAGCCAACAGGAGTACGAGCAGTACTTC. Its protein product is CASQQEYEQYF.

CDR3 sequence reads: CAISEGQGFNQPQHF. CDR3 DNA: TGTGCCATCAGTGAGGGACAGGGATTCAATCAGCCCCAGCATTTT. The V call is TRBV10-3, the J call TRBJ1-5, with 8 bases aligning to TRBD1. V trimming: 2 bases; J trimming: 3 bases; junction bases outside the gene matches: 3. In germline, CDR1 is ENHRY, CDR2 SYGVKD. The CDR3 contains 15 residues.

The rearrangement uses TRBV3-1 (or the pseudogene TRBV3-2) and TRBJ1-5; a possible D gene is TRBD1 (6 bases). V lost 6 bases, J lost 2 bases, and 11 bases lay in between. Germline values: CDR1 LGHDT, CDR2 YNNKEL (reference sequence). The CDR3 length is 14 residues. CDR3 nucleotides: TGTGCCAGCAGTTCCCGACAGGGCAATCAGCCCCAGCATTTT. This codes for CASSSRQGNQPQHF.

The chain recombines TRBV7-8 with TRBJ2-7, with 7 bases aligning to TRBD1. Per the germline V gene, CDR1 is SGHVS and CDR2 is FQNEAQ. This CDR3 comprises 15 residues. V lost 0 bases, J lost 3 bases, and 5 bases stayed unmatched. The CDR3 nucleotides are TGTGCCAGCAGCTTAGCCTCGAGGGGGCTCTACGAGCAGTACTTC. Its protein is CASSLASRGLYEQYF.

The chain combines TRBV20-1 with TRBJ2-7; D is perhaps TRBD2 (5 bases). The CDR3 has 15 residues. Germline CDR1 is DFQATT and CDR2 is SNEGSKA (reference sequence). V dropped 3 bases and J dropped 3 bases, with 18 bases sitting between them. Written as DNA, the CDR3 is TGCAGTGCTAGTTTCCGGAGAGGGATTATCTACGAGCAGTACTTC. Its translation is CSASFRRGIIYEQYF.

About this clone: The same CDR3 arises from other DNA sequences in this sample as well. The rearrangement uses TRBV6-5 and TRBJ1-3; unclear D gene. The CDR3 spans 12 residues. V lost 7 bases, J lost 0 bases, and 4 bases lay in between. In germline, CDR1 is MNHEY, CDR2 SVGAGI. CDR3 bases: TGTGCCAGCACTAGCTCTGGAAACACCATATATTTT. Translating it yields CASTSSGNTIYF.

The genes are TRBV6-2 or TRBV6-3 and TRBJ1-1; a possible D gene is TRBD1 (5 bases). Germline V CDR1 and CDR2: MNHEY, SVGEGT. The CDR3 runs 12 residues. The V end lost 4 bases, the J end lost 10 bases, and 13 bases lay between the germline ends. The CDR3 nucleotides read TGTGCCAGCAGTTCCCTGGGGGGTGCAGCTTTCTTT. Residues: CASSSLGGAAFF.

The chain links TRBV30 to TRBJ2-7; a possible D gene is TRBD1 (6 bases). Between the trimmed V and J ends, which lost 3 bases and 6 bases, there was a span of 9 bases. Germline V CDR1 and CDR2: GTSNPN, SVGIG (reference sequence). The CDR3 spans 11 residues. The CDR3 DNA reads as TGTGCCTGGAGCACAGGGCCCGAGCAGTACTTC. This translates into CAWSTGPEQYF.

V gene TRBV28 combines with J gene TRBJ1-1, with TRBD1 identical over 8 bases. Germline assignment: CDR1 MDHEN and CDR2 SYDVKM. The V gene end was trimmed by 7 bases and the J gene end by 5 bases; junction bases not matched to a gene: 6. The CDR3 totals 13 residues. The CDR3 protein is CASITQGGTEAFF. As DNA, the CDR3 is TGTGCCAGCATCACACAGGGGGGAACTGAAGCTTTCTTT. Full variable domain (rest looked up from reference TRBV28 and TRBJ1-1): DVKVTQSSRYLVKRTGEKVFLECVQDMDHENMFWYRQDPGLGLRLIYFSYDVKMKEKGDIPEGYSVSREKKERFSLILESASTNQTSMYLCASITQGGTEAFFGQGTRLTVV.

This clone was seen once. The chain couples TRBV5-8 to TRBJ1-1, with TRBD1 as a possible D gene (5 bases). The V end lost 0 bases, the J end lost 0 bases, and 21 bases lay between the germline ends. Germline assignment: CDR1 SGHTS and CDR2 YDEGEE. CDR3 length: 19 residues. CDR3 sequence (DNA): TGTGCCAGCAGCTTGGTCATAAATCGCGCCCTGGGGCTGAACACTGAAGCTTTCTTT. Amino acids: CASSLVINRALGLNTEAFF.

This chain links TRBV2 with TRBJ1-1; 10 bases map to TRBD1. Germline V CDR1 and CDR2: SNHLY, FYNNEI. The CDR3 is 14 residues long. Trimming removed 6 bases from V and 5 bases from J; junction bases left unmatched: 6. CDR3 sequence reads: CASSLRTGGTEAFF. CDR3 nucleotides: TGTGCCAGCAGCCTAAGGACAGGGGGGACTGAAGCTTTCTTT.

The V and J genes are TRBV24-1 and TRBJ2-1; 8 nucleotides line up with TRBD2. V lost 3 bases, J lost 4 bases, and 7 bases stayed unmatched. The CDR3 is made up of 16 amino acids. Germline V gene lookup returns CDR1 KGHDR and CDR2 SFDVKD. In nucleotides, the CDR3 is TGTGCCACCAGTGATACCGGGACTAGGGGGTACAATGAGCAGTTCTTC. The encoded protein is CATSDTGTRGYNEQFF.

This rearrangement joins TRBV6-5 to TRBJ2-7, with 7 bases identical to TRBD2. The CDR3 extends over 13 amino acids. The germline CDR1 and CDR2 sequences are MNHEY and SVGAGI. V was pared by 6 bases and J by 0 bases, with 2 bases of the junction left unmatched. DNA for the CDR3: TGTGCCAGCAGGAGCGGGAACTCCTACGAGCAGTACTTC. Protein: CASRSGNSYEQYF.

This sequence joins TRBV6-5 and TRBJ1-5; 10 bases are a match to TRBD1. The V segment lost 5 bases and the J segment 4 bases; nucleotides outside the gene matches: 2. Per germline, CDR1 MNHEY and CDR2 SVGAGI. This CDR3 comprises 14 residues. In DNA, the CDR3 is TGTGCCAGCAGTCGGGACAGGGGTAATCAGCCCCAGCATTTT. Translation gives CASSRDRGNQPQHF.

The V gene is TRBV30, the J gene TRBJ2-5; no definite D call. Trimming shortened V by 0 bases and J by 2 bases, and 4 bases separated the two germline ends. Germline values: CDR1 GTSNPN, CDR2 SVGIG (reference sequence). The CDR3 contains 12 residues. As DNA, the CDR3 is TGTGCCTGGAGTGTCTCTCAAGAGACCCAGTACTTC. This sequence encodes CAWSVSQETQYF.

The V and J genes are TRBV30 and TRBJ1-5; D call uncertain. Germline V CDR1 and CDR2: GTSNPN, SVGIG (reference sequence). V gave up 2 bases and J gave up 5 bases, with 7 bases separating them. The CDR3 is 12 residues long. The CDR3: CAWSYTYQPQHF. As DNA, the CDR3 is TGTGCCTGGAGTTACACCTATCAGCCCCAGCATTTT.

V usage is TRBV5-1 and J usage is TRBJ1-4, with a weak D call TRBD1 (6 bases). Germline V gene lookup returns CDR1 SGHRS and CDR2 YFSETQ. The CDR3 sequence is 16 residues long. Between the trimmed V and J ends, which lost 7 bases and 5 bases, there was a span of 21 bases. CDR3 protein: CASAYYGGTQNEKLFF. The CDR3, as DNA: TGCGCCAGCGCATATTATGGTGGGACACAGAATGAAAAACTGTTTTTT.

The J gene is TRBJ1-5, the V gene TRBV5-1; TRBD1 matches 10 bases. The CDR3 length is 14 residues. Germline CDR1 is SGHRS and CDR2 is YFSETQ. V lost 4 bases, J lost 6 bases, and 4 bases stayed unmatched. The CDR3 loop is CASSIGQGVQPQHF. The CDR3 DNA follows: TGCGCCAGCAGCATCGGACAGGGGGTTCAGCCCCAGCATTTT.

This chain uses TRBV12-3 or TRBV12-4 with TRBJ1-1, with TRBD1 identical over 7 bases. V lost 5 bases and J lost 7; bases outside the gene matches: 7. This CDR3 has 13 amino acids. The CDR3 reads CASSPQGYSEAFF. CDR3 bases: TGTGCCAGCAGTCCACAGGGGTATAGTGAAGCTTTCTTT.

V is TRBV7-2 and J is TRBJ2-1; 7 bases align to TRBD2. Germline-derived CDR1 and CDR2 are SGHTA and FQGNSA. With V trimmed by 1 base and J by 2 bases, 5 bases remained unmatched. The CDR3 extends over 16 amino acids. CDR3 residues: CASSLVGGGAYNEQFF. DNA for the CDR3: TGTGCCAGCAGCTTAGTCGGGGGAGGGGCCTACAATGAGCAGTTCTTC.

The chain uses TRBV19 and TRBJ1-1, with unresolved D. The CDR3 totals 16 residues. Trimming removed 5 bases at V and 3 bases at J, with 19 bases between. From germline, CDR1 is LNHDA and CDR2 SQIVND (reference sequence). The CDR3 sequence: CASSLLGRLPHTEAFF. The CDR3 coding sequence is TGTGCCAGTAGTCTGTTAGGGAGACTCCCGCACACTGAAGCTTTCTTT. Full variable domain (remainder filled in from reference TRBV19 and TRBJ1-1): DGGITQSPKYLFRKEGQNVTLSCEQNLNHDAMYWYRQDPGQGLRLIYYSQIVNDFQKGDIAEGYSVSREKKESFPLTVTSAQKNPTAFYLCASSLLGRLPHTEAFFGQGTRLTVV.